The clone carrying this T cell receptor beta chain was seen only once. Its antigen is unidentified. This sample is part of a study of CD8 T cell repertoires and HIV-1 epitope variants. At the level of the study: Control wells had CMV/EBV/flu peptides, negative Ebola AY9, or no peptide. Epitopes were three Gag families plus Nef HW9 and YT9.

Study-level points and caveats: Beta chains alone show antigen proliferation, not cytokine profile or function.

CDR3 length: 16 amino acids. Germline CDR1 and CDR2: MNHEY and SMNVEV (reference sequence). With 3 bases clipped from V and 7 bases from J, the junction kept 9 bases outside the gene matches. Libraries were prepared by immunoSEQ multiplex PCR; TCRdb keeps only in-frame clonotypes and omits some of them. Counted here are about 5,600 clones, around 64% occurring once; the ten biggest clones make up nearly 45%. The sequenced sample was cultured CD8+ T cells derived from PBMCs. The source of this sequence is a male donor with HIV. V gene TRBV27 combines with J gene TRBJ2-1; 10 positions agree with TRBD2. The CDR3 nucleotides read TGTGCCAGCAGTTTTAGAAGCGGGAGGGCAGGTAATGAGCAGTTCTTC. It encodes CASSFRSGRAGNEQFF.